This T cell receptor beta chain was sequenced in a study of blood T cells in healthy people across ages. To note about this clonotype: With a much larger clone just one base away, this may be a read error.

Through a sample-barcoded 5' primer and a J-beta primer mix, a second PCR was run for roughly 6 to 11 cycles. TCRdb reprocessed the 5' RACE reads via MiXCR and lists one record per CDR3 protein. The data show over a million distinct CDR3 sequences, 35% to 50% seen once. The specimen was blood. The receptor comes from a woman aged 55-69 years in good health.

The CDR3 protein is CASIQDSYGYTF. The DNA for the CDR3 is TGTGCCAGCATCCAAGATAGCTATGGCTACACCTTC. V is TRBV3-1 and J is TRBJ1-2, with no clear D. The CDR3 is 12 residues long. Germline V gene data show CDR1 as LGHDT and CDR2 as YNNKEL (reference sequence).